Listed below are T cell receptor beta chains from one sample, sequenced in a study of blood T cell repertoires in COVID-19. Sequenced by immunoSEQ multiplex PCR; TCRdb stores in-frame clones only, minus some. The data hold approximately 260,000 clones, with 80% to 90% observed a single time. Sequenced input: peripheral blood. All receptors derive from a woman in her 70s with acute or convalescent COVID-19. Both conserved end residues are part of each CDR3.

v_gene,len,j_gene,CDR3aa
TRBV4-2,19,TRBJ2-7,CASSQDWRRGTSGSYEQYF
TRBV7-2,14,TRBJ2-3,CASSLNVATDTQYF
TRBV5-1,16,TRBJ1-5,CASSLTGQGLGQPQHF
TRBV30,14,TRBJ2-5,CACRAGPIEETQYF
TRBV7-9,15,TRBJ1-1,CASSLGLQPNTEAFF
TRBV5-6,14,TRBJ2-2,CASSLAANTGELFF
TRBV10-2,14,TRBJ2-1,CASSDAGRWNEQFF
TRBV2,14,TRBJ1-5,CASSPRQKNQPQHF
TRBV6-5,15,TRBJ1-1,CASSYSTGLATEAFF
TRBV6-1,13,TRBJ1-1,CASSDGENTEAFF
TRBV5-1,17,TRBJ1-1,CASSLLGFGTGDTEAFF
TRBV10-3,14,TRBJ1-2,CAISESRGSSGYTF
TRBV5-4,12,TRBJ2-7,CASSLVRDEQYF
TRBV19,18,TRBJ1-6,CASSRIYVRGSYNSPLHF
TRBV5-6,13,TRBJ2-7,CASSFPGIYEQYF
TRBV19,17,TRBJ1-4,CASSMDRGGMANEKLFF
TRBV5-1,14,TRBJ1-2,CASSLARGRDGYTF
TRBV11-1,14,TRBJ1-2,CASSFGGRQYGYTF
TRBV6-5,14,TRBJ1-2,CASRRSRDSHGYTF
TRBV7-3,15,TRBJ2-6,CASSPRGSGANVLTF
TRBV12-3/TRBV12-4,13,TRBJ1-1,CASSLAPGTEAFF
TRBV5-1,16,TRBJ2-2,CASKPSGPEHTGELFF
TRBV5-5,11,TRBJ1-1,CASEVNTEAFF
TRBV7-9,15,TRBJ2-5,CASSPPGTGEETQYF
TRBV30,14,TRBJ1-6,CAHGTGKSNSPLHF
TRBV18,13,TRBJ1-2,CASSPGTGEGYTF
TRBV10-3,15,TRBJ2-5,CAIQARGAGQETQYF
TRBV9,15,TRBJ1-2,CASSVAGGADYGYTF
TRBV4-2,12,TRBJ1-1,CASSQGQSASFF
TRBV20-1,13,TRBJ1-4,CSASLTAGGKLFF
TRBV21-1,14,TRBJ2-7,CASSKGGGNHEQYF
TRBV4-1,16,TRBJ1-3,CASSRSRSESGNTIYF
TRBV5-1,12,TRBJ2-5,CASSLLEETQYF
TRBV19,15,TRBJ1-3,CASLRQAGDLNTIYF
TRBV3-1/TRBV3-2,12,TRBJ2-7,CASSQDFGEQYF
TRBV18,16,TRBJ2-7,CASSPATSGGTYEQYF
TRBV4-2,14,TRBJ2-5,CASSMRTGQETQYF
TRBV6-5,14,TRBJ2-2,CASSYRTGSGELFF
TRBV2,15,TRBJ2-5,CASSGGGGHQETQYF
TRBV5-4,17,TRBJ2-3,CASFTSGTTPSTDTQYF
TRBV5-4,18,TRBJ2-1,CASRSYRLAGGQMDEQFF
TRBV6-5,15,TRBJ2-2,CASSSSGTGVRELFF
TRBV29-1,16,TRBJ2-5,CSVKYASGITQETQYF
TRBV6-5,14,TRBJ2-2,CASKRGGGTGELFF
TRBV12-3/TRBV12-4,13,TRBJ1-1,CASSPFLNTEAFF
TRBV3-1/TRBV3-2,14,TRBJ1-5,CASSHPGDNQPQHF
TRBV19,14,TRBJ1-1,CASSPGHLNTEAFF
TRBV6-5,14,TRBJ1-4,CASSLLNRPEKLFF
TRBV30,12,TRBJ1-2,CAAHRVSSGYTF
TRBV4-2,13,TRBJ2-1,CASSQDQGHGQFF
TRBV18,14,TRBJ1-5,CASSPGLGNPPQHF
TRBV7-9,13,TRBJ1-2,CASSFEGVLGYTF
TRBV18,14,TRBJ1-1,CASSPTQEGFGAFF
TRBV11-2,15,TRBJ2-7,CASSFSRGETYEQYF
TRBV3-1/TRBV3-2,13,TRBJ2-2,CASSQVRTGELFF
TRBV21-1,15,TRBJ1-4,CASSKRDRGGEKLFF
TRBV18,13,TRBJ1-4,CASSTDQGEKLFF